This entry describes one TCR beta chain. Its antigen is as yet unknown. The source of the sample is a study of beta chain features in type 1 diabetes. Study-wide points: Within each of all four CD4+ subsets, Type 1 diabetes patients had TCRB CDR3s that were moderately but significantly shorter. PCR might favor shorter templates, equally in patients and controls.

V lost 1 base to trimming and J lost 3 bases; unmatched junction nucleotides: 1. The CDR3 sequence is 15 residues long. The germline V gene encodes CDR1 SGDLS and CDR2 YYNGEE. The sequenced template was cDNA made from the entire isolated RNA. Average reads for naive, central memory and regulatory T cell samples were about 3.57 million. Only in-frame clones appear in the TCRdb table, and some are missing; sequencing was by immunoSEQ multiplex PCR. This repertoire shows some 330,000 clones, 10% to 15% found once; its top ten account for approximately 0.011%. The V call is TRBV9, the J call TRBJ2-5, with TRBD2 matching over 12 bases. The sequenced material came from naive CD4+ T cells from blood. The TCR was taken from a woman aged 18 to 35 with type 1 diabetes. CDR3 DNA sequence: TGTGCCAGCAGCGTACGGACTAGCGGGAAAGAGACCCAGTACTTC. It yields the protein CASSVRTSGKETQYF.